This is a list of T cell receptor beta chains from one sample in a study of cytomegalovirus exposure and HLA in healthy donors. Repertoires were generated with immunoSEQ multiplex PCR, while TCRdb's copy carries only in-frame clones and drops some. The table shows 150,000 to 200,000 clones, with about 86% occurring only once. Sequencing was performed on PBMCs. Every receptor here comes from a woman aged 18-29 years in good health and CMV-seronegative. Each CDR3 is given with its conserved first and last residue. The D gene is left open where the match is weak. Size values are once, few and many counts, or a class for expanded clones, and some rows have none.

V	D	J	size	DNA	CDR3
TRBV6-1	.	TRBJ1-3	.	TGTGCCAGCAGTCTAAGCTCTGGAAACACCATATATTTT	CASSLSSGNTIYF
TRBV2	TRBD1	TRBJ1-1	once	TGTGCCAGCAGTCGACAGGGCATGAACACTGAAGCTTTCTTT	CASSRQGMNTEAFF
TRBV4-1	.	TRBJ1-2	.	TGCGCCAGCAGCCAAGAGTTCCCTTCCCTCTATGGCTACACCTTC	CASSQEFPSLYGYTF
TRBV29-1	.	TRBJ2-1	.	TGCAGCTCCGTAGCGGACAATGAGCAGTTCTTC	CSSVADNEQFF
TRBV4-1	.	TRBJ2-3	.	TGCGCCAGCGGGCAAACGCGGGTCGCAGATACGCAGTATTTT	CASGQTRVADTQYF
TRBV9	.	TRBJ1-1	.	TGTGCCAGCAGCGTAGCTGCGGAGCTACTGAACACTGAAGCTTTCTTT	CASSVAAELLNTEAFF
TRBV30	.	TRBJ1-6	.	TGTGCCTGGAGTGTAACTAGTTATAATTCACCCCTCCACTTT	CAWSVTSYNSPLHF
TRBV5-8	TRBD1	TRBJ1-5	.	TGTGCCAGCAGCTTTAACCGGGACAGCTATCAGCCCCAGCATTTT	CASSFNRDSYQPQHF
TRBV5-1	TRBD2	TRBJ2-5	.	TGCGCCAGCAGCTTGGGAGCGGGAGAGGAAGAGACCCAGTACTTC	CASSLGAGEEETQYF
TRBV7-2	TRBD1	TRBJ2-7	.	TGTGCCAGCAGCGCAGAACAGGGGGTGTACGAGCAGTACTTC	CASSAEQGVYEQYF
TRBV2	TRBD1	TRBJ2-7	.	TGTGCCAGCGATGGGGACAGGGGCTCCTACGAGCAGTACTTC	CASDGDRGSYEQYF
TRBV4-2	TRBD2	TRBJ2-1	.	TGTGCCAGCAGCCGACTCAGCGGGGGGATCTACAATGAGCAGTTCTTC	CASSRLSGGIYNEQFF
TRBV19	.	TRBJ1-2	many	TGTGCCAGTAGTATCCGCAGGGGCGGCTACACCTTC	CASSIRRGGYTF
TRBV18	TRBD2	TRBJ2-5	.	TGTGCCAGCTCACCGTCGCCTAGCGGACAAGAGACCCAGTACTTC	CASSPSPSGQETQYF
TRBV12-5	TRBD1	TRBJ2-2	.	TGTGCTAGTGGTTTGGGTGGGACAGGGGACGCAGGGGAGCTGTTTTTT	CASGLGGTGDAGELFF
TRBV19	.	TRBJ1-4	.	TGTGCCAGTAGAGATGGGGGACAAGTTAATGAAAAACTGTTTTTT	CASRDGGQVNEKLFF
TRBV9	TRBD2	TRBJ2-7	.	TGTGCCAGCAGCCCCTTTAGCGGGAGTTCCGCCTACGAGCAGTACTTC	CASSPFSGSSAYEQYF
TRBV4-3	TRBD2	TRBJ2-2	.	TGCGCCAGCAGCCAATATCGGACTAGCGGGGAAAAGACCGGGGAGCTGTTTTTT	CASSQYRTSGEKTGELFF
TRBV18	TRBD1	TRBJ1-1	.	TGTGCCAGCTCACCATCCGGGACAGTGAACACTGAAGCTTTCTTT	CASSPSGTVNTEAFF
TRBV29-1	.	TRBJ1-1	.	TGCAGCGTGGGGACATACACTGAAGCTTTCTTT	CSVGTYTEAFF
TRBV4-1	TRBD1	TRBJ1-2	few	TGCGCCAGCAGCCCTACGACAGGGGGCCAAGGCTACACCTTC	CASSPTTGGQGYTF
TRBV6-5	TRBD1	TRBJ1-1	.	TGTGCCAGCCGGACAGGGGATACTGAAGCTTTCTTT	CASRTGDTEAFF
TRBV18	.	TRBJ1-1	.	TGTGCCAGCTCATCACGGCCGGAGGAGGGCACTGAAGCTTTCTTT	CASSSRPEEGTEAFF
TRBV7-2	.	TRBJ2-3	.	TGTGCCAGCAGTGTACTAGCTTCTAGCACAGATACGCAGTATTTT	CASSVLASSTDTQYF
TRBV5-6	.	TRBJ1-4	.	TGTGCCAGCAGCTTGGAAGTGAAGGGAGTCCCTAATGAAAAACTGTTTTTT	CASSLEVKGVPNEKLFF
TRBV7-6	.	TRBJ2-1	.	TGTGCCAGCAGCTTAAACGCGAGGGAGTACAATGAGCAGTTCTTC	CASSLNAREYNEQFF
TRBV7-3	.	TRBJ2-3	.	TGTGCCAGCAGCTTAACAAGGCAGGGGCACACAGATACGCAGTATTTT	CASSLTRQGHTDTQYF
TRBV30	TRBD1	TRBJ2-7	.	TGTGCCTCGGCCCCGACAGGGGGCAACGAGCAGTACTTC	CASAPTGGNEQYF
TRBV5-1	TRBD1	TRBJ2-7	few	TGCGCCAGCGGGGACAGGGGGTCTAGCTCCTACGAGCAGTACTTC	CASGDRGSSSYEQYF
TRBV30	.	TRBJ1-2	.	TGTGCCTGGAGTGTAGGCAGGGCTAACTATGGCTACACCTTC	CAWSVGRANYGYTF
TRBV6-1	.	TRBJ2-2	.	TGTGCCAGCAGCACGGCCCAGGGTAACGCCGGGGAGCTGTTTTTT	CASSTAQGNAGELFF
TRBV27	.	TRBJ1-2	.	TGTGCCAGCAGCCTAGGGGCGGCAGGGCATGGCTACACCTTC	CASSLGAAGHGYTF
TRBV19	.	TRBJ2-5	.	TGTGCCAGTAAAACGGCAGGGAAGCAAGAGACCCAGTACTTC	CASKTAGKQETQYF
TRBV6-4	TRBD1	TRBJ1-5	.	TGTGCCAGCAAGTGGAAGCGGAAACAGGGGAGAAGCAATCAGCCCCAGCATTTT	CASKWKRKQGRSNQPQHF
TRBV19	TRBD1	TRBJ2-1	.	TGTGCCAGTAGTACGGGACAGGGTTCCAGTGAGCAGTTCTTC	CASSTGQGSSEQFF
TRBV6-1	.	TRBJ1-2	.	TGTGCCAGCAGCTACGGAGCATATGGCTACACCTTC	CASSYGAYGYTF
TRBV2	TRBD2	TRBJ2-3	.	TGTGCCAGCGGGGGACTAGCGTCCGATACGCAGTATTTT	CASGGLASDTQYF
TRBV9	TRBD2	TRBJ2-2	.	TGTGCCAGCAGCGTAGCAGCGGGGGAGCGCACCGGGGAGCTGTTTTTT	CASSVAAGERTGELFF
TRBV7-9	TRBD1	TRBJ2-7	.	TGTGCCAGCAGCTTTACAGGGGGAAGCTCCTACGAGCAGTACTTC	CASSFTGGSSYEQYF
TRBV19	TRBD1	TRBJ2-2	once	TGTGCCAGTAGTAACAGGGGCCACGGGGAGCTGTTTTTT	CASSNRGHGELFF
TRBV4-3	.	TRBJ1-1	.	TGCGCCAGCAGCCAAGATGGTTTAGGAGGCACTGAAGCTTTCTTT	CASSQDGLGGTEAFF
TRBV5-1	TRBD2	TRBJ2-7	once	TGCGCCAGCAGCTTGGAGAAGATACTAGCGGGGGGGCTTAACGAGCAGTACTTC	CASSLEKILAGGLNEQYF
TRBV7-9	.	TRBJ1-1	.	TGTGCCAGCAGCTCTTACCGGATTGGAGGGAGCACTGAAGCTTTCTTT	CASSSYRIGGSTEAFF
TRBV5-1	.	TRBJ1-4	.	TGCGCCAGCCAAGCAAGGCCAGGGCTAAATGAAAAACTGTTTTTT	CASQARPGLNEKLFF
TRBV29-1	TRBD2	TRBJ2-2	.	TGCAGCGTCGTCCTAGCGGACACCGGGGAGCTGTTTTTT	CSVVLADTGELFF
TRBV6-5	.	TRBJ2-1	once	TGTGCCAGCAGTTGGGGGGGGGCAGGGGACAATGAGCAGTTCTTC	CASSWGGAGDNEQFF
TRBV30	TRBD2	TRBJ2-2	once	TGTGCCTGGAGTCTAATTAGCGGGGAGGGCGGGGAGCTGTTTTTT	CAWSLISGEGGELFF
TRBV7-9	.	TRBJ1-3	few	TGTGCCAGCAGCCCTAGGAGCTCTGGAAACACCATATATTTT	CASSPRSSGNTIYF
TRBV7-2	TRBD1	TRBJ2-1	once	TGTGCCAGCAGCTTAGGGGTGGGACAGGGTTTCTACAATGAGCAGTTCTTC	CASSLGVGQGFYNEQFF
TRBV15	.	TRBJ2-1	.	TGTGCCACCAGCAGAGATCGCGCGGTGATCTACAATGAGCAGTTCTTC	CATSRDRAVIYNEQFF
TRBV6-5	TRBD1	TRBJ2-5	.	TGTGCCAGCAGGCCCGAATACAGGGGCGAGACCCAGTACTTC	CASRPEYRGETQYF